The 9 T cell receptor beta chains listed next were all sequenced from one sample in a study of cytomegalovirus exposure and HLA in healthy donors. The PCR contained 60 Vbeta and 13 Jbeta primers. Profiling relied on immunoSEQ multiplex PCR, and the TCRdb table lists in-frame clones only, not all of them. The sample lists hundreds of thousands of clones; approximately 83% were seen once. Sequenced sample: PBMCs. The source is a girl aged 10 to 17 in good health and CMV-seronegative.

V and J are TRBV4-1 and TRBJ1-2; no clear D gene. This CDR3 has 15 amino acids. The V gene lost 1 base and the J gene lost 1 base, with 10 bases spanning the gap. The germline V gene has CDR1 MGHRA and CDR2 YSYEKL. The CDR3 coding sequence is TGCGCCAGCAGCCAAGCGCCTGCGGTTAACTATGGCTACACCTTC. This codes for CASSQAPAVNYGYTF.

This clone was observed a single time. This chain connects TRBV5-1 to TRBJ2-1; D is perhaps TRBD2 (6 bases). V shed 1 base and J shed 6 bases, with 14 bases lying between them. There are 15 residues in the CDR3. The germline gives CDR1 SGHRS, CDR2 YFSETQ. The CDR3 DNA is TGCGCCAGCAGCTTGACCGGGGGAGCTGCCAATGAGCAGTTCTTC. Protein sequence: CASSLTGGAANEQFF.

A note on this clone: At one of its ends the junction is not consistent with the germline gene, which may arise from a read error. The CDR3 DNA sequence: TGTGCCAGCAGTCCTGGGGGACAGGGGTACGTGCAGTACTTC. Its protein product is CASSPGGQGYVQYF. The chain uses TRBV28 and TRBJ2-7, with 10 bases lining up with TRBD1. Looked up from germline, CDR1 is MDHEN and CDR2 is SYDVKM. This CDR3 has 14 amino acids.

This chain connects TRBV30 to TRBJ2-2; D perhaps matches TRBD1 (6 bases). V shed 5 bases and J shed 4 bases, with 14 bases lying between them. The CDR3 sequence is 14 residues long. Looked up from germline, CDR1 is GTSNPN and CDR2 is SVGIG (reference sequence). In DNA, the CDR3 is TGTGCCTGGGTTCCGGGACACATCACCGGGGAGCTGTTTTTT. It specifies CAWVPGHITGELFF.

The chain carries TRBV25-1 and TRBJ2-7, with TRBD1 as a possible D gene (6 bases). Trimming cost V 4 bases and J 1 base, with 8 bases left between them. The CDR3 consists of 13 residues. CDR1 MGHDK and CDR2 SYGVNS come from the germline V gene. The CDR3 nucleotides are TGTGCCAGCAGTGCCCAGGGGTCCTACGAGCAGTACTTC. It encodes CASSAQGSYEQYF.

This rearrangement joins TRBV6-1 to TRBJ2-5; unclear D gene. CDR1 MNHNS and CDR2 SASEGT come from the germline V gene. CDR3 length equals 13 residues. V shed 1 base and J shed 5 bases, with 8 bases lying between them. The CDR3 DNA sequence: TGTGCCAGCAGTGAAGGCGGTTTGGAGACCCAGTACTTC. Translating it yields CASSEGGLETQYF.

V and J are TRBV11-2 and TRBJ2-2; D is undetermined. Trimming shortened V by 4 bases and J by 4 bases, and 13 bases separated the two germline ends. Germline CDR1 is SGHAT and CDR2 is FQNNGV. This CDR3 region has 15 residues. DNA for the CDR3: TGTGCCAGCAGCTCGCAAACCCGTAGCACCGGGGAGCTGTTTTTT. Amino acid sequence: CASSSQTRSTGELFF.

This chain joins TRBV7-2 and TRBJ2-4; TRBD1 aligns across 8 bases. Trimming cost V 4 bases and J 0 bases; bases outside gene matches: 8. Germline CDR1 reads SGHTA; CDR2 reads FQGNSA. This CDR3 is built from 17 residues. In nucleotides, the CDR3 is TGTGCCAGCAGCTCCACCAGGACAGGGCTAGCCAAAAACATTCAGTACTTC. Its protein product is CASSSTRTGLAKNIQYF.

The gene calls are TRBV6-5 and TRBJ1-1, with 9 bases matching TRBD1. Per the germline V gene, CDR1 is MNHEY and CDR2 is SVGAGI. After removal of 7 bases from V and 4 bases from J, the junction contained 7 bases not matched to a gene. This CDR3 contains 14 residues. The CDR3 nucleotides are TGTGCCAGCATTCACAGGGGGCGGATCACTGAAGCTTTCTTT. It encodes CASIHRGRITEAFF.